Here is one TCR beta chain with its context. This table comes from immunoSEQ multiplex PCR, and its TCRdb copy is limited to in-frame clones, with some not included. The sample comprises roughly 150,000 clones, 85% to 90% of which are singletons, and approximately 3% rests with the top ten. This entry belongs to a study of blood T cell repertoires in COVID-19. On the study more broadly: The United States, Italy and Spain supplied acute and convalescent COVID-19 samples. Sources were T cells, B-cell-depleted T cells, or PBMCs; the material itself was cDNA or gDNA.

The J segment lost 8 bases and the V segment lost 5 bases, leaving 9 bases of the junction unmatched. The CDR3 runs 14 residues. Per the germline V gene, CDR1 is SGHAT and CDR2 is FQNNGV. The chain carries TRBV11-2 and TRBJ1-2, with 9 bases identical to TRBD1. This sequence originates from a woman in her fifties or sixties with active COVID-19. Sequenced material: peripheral blood. CDR3 residues: CASSARTGGEGYTF. The CDR3, as DNA: TGTGCCAGCAGCGCCCGAACAGGGGGCGAGGGCTACACCTTC. Complete variable domain (other parts from reference TRBV11-2 and TRBJ1-2): EAGVAQSPRYKIIEKRQSVAFWCNPISGHATLYWYQQILGQGPKLLIQFQNNGVVDDSQLPKDRFSAERLKGVDSTLKIQPAKLEDSAVYLCASSARTGGEGYTFGSGTRLTVV.